This T cell receptor beta chain emerged from a study of shared clonotypes between healthy human individuals. Findings of the study overall: Roughly 5% of naive CD4 clonotypes were shared across four donors.

The CDR3 has 18 amino acids. The ends were cut back, 0 bases at V and 3 bases at J, with 17 bases in the middle. Per germline, CDR1 MNHNS and CDR2 SASEGT. A remark on this clone: Its antigen is currently unknown.

Measured with immunoSEQ multiplex PCR; TCRdb has only the in-frame clones, and not every one. The sample has about 2.4 million clones; over 85% are singletons. This chain connects TRBV6-1 to TRBJ2-2; possibly TRBD1 for D (5 bases). The specimen was naive CD4+ T cells sorted from blood. Subset meaning: CD45RA+ positively selected. The sequence was obtained from a man aged 18 to 30 in good health. CDR3 amino acids: CASSEATWTRAYTGELFF. Written as DNA, the CDR3 is TGTGCCAGCAGTGAAGCCACGTGGACACGAGCTTACACCGGGGAGCTGTTTTTT.